Each of the 17 T cell receptor beta chains below was sequenced from the same sample in a study of T cell responses to AZD1222 COVID-19 vaccine. Method: immunoSEQ multiplex PCR; TCRdb's copy keeps in-frame clones and lacks some. The sample has 100,000 to 150,000 clones; about 90% are singletons. This sample comprised peripheral blood, obtained on day 0 of AZD1222 vaccination. The origin of the receptors is an adult in good health.

The V and J genes are TRBV12-3 or TRBV12-4 and TRBJ2-7; D is ambiguous. The CDR3 is 13 residues long. With 1 base removed from V and 5 bases from J, the gap between germline ends came to 9 bases. The CDR3 DNA is TGTGCCAGCAGTTTAGTCCTGGGCCACGAGCAGTACTTC. Its protein product is CASSLVLGHEQYF.

The chain links TRBV3-1 (or the pseudogene TRBV3-2) to TRBJ2-6; D call uncertain. The CDR3 length is 15 residues. The ends were cut back, 4 bases at V and 3 bases at J, with 10 bases in the middle. Looked up from germline, CDR1 is LGHDT and CDR2 is YNNKEL (reference sequence). The CDR3 DNA is TGTGCCAGCAGCCCGCGACAAGGTGGGGCCAACGTCCTGACTTTC. This sequence encodes CASSPRQGGANVLTF.

The chain joins TRBV5-4 to TRBJ1-4, with 10 bases aligning to TRBD1. The CDR3 has 15 amino acids. The ends lost 4 bases at V and 8 bases at J; junction bases unmatched: 8. Looked up from germline, CDR1 is SGHNT and CDR2 is YYREEE (reference sequence). The CDR3 reads CASSAAGTGAEKLFF. The CDR3, as DNA: TGTGCCAGCAGCGCGGCCGGGACAGGGGCCGAAAAACTGTTTTTT.

The CDR3 DNA reads TGTGCCAGCAGCTACCCGAGCGGGAGCTGGGAGCTGTTTTTT. Amino acid sequence: CASSYPSGSWELFF. This chain uses TRBV7-2 with TRBJ2-2, with TRBD2 matching 8 bases. Germline CDR1 reads SGHTA; CDR2 reads FQGNSA. The junction had 7 bases not matched to a gene; V was cut back by 4 bases and J by 9 bases. The CDR3 covers 14 residues.

CDR3 sequence (DNA): TGTGCCACCAGCAGATTCGGGACAGGGCTAAATGAGCAGTTCTTC. It specifies CATSRFGTGLNEQFF. The genes are TRBV15 and TRBJ2-1, with 9 bases that match TRBD1. CDR1 and CDR2 (germline): LNHNV, YYDKDF (reference sequence). The CDR3 extends over 15 amino acids. The trim removed 2 bases at V and 7 bases at J, leaving 6 bases unmatched.

The chain joins TRBV28 to TRBJ1-5; no firm D call. V was pared by 4 bases and J by 5 bases, with 21 bases between. The CDR3 has 17 residues. Germline assignment: CDR1 MDHEN and CDR2 SYDVKM. The CDR3, as DNA: TGTGCCAGCAGTTCCCACGAGGGATCAAGGACCTATCAGCCCCAGCATTTT. Its translation is CASSSHEGSRTYQPQHF. The full variable domain, with the rest looked up from reference TRBV28 and TRBJ1-5, is DVKVTQSSRYLVKRTGEKVFLECVQDMDHENMFWYRQDPGLGLRLIYFSYDVKMKEKGDIPEGYSVSREKKERFSLILESASTNQTSMYLCASSSHEGSRTYQPQHFGDGTRLSIL.

This chain connects TRBV3-1 (or the pseudogene TRBV3-2) to TRBJ2-7, with 12 positions matching TRBD1. Unmatched junction bases numbered 18, after V lost 5 bases and J lost 7 bases. The CDR3 sequence is 18 residues long. Germline CDR1 is LGHDT and CDR2 is YNNKEL (reference sequence). CDR3 sequence reads: CASSSGPHTGQGAGEQYF. Here the CDR3 DNA reads TGTGCCAGCAGCTCTGGCCCACATACGGGACAGGGGGCTGGGGAGCAGTACTTC.

The chain couples TRBV9 to TRBJ1-1, with TRBD1 as a possible D gene (5 bases). Germline values: CDR1 SGDLS, CDR2 YYNGEE. V shed 4 bases and J shed 7 bases, with 11 bases lying between them. The CDR3 is made up of 12 amino acids. CDR3 region: CASSLRDGEAFF. CDR3 coding DNA: TGTGCCAGCAGCCTTCGGGACGGTGAAGCTTTCTTT.

This clone was seen once. V is TRBV19 and J is TRBJ1-2; D is ambiguous. This CDR3 has 13 residues. CDR1 LNHDA and CDR2 SQIVND come from the germline V gene (reference sequence). Trimming removed 6 bases at V and 3 bases at J, with 11 bases between. The CDR3 here is CASSPRADYGYTF. Here the CDR3 DNA reads TGTGCCAGTAGCCCCCGGGCCGACTATGGCTACACCTTC.

The chain combines TRBV10-3 with TRBJ1-2; TRBD1 aligns across 9 bases. The V gene end was trimmed by 5 bases and the J gene end by 7 bases; junction bases not matched to a gene: 11. The germline V gene has CDR1 ENHRY and CDR2 SYGVKD. This CDR3 has 15 amino acids. CDR3 amino acids: CAISFRDRASSGYTF. The CDR3 nucleotides read TGTGCCATCAGTTTCCGGGACAGGGCCTCCAGTGGCTACACCTTC.

The rearrangement uses TRBV19 and TRBJ2-2, with a weak D call TRBD2 (6 bases). This CDR3 is 12 amino acids long. The V end was cut by 3 bases, the J end by 8 bases, with 7 bases between. The germline gives CDR1 LNHDA, CDR2 SQIVND (reference sequence). CDR3 loop: CASSIGGGELFF. The CDR3 DNA sequence: TGTGCCAGTAGTATTGGAGGGGGGGAGCTGTTTTTT. Combining the CDR3 with reference TRBV19 and TRBJ2-2 gives the whole variable domain DGGITQSPKYLFRKEGQNVTLSCEQNLNHDAMYWYRQDPGQGLRLIYYSQIVNDFQKGDIAEGYSVSREKKESFPLTVTSAQKNPTAFYLCASSIGGGELFFGEGSRLTVL.

The chain couples TRBV11-3 to TRBJ2-2; 8 bases fit TRBD1. The CDR3 covers 16 residues. In germline, CDR1 is SGHNT, CDR2 YENEEA. J was trimmed by 5 bases and V by 5 bases; bases with no gene match: 10. The CDR3 DNA reads TGTGCCAGCAGCCCGGCCTGGACAGGGCGGACCGGGGAGCTGTTTTTT. It encodes CASSPAWTGRTGELFF.

The V and J genes are TRBV29-1 and TRBJ2-7; D unclear. The CDR3 is made up of 14 amino acids. CDR1 is SQVTM and CDR2 is ANQGSEA in the germline V gene. Trimming removed 6 bases from V and 2 bases from J, with 17 bases in between. CDR3 loop: CSVSRWAVPYEQYF. CDR3 bases: TGCAGCGTGTCGCGGTGGGCTGTCCCCTACGAGCAGTACTTC.

This clone was counted only a few times. V usage is TRBV9 and J usage is TRBJ2-3, with D possibly TRBD2 on 6 matching bases. Germline loops: CDR1 SGDLS, CDR2 YYNGEE. V was shortened by 4 bases and J by 4 bases, with 19 bases between the two germline ends. The CDR3 runs 16 residues. The CDR3 protein is CASSPWDSYSPDTQYF. The CDR3 DNA reads as TGTGCCAGCAGCCCGTGGGACTCCTATTCCCCAGATACGCAGTATTTT. Full variable domain (rest looked up from reference TRBV9 and TRBJ2-3): DSGVTQTPKHLITATGQRVTLRCSPRSGDLSVYWYQQSLDQGLQFLIQYYNGEERAKGNILERFSAQQFPDLHSELNLSSLELGDSALYFCASSPWDSYSPDTQYFGPGTRLTVL.

CDR3 DNA: TGCGCCAGCAGAGCCCTACCAAATGAAAAACTGTTTTTT. Protein: CASRALPNEKLFF. The rearrangement joins TRBV10-2 to TRBJ1-4, with D uncertain. The CDR3 is made up of 13 amino acids. The V gene lost 6 bases and the J gene lost 5 bases, with 10 bases spanning the gap. Germline V CDR1 and CDR2: WSHSY, SAAADI.

The chain links TRBV5-1 to TRBJ2-4; D is unclear. The CDR3 spans 20 residues. Trimming pared 0 bases from V and 3 bases from J, leaving 25 bases between. Germline V CDR1 and CDR2: SGHRS, YFSETQ. The CDR3 coding sequence is TGCGCCAGCAGCTTGGCTCTGTCTCCGTCCCAAGGTTTAGTCAAAAACATTCAGTACTTC. Amino acids: CASSLALSPSQGLVKNIQYF.

J is TRBJ1-2 and V is TRBV19; 9 bases are shared with TRBD1. Germline CDR1 LNHDA, CDR2 SQIVND (reference sequence). The CDR3 contains 13 residues. V shed 9 bases and J 6 bases; nucleotides not matched to a gene: 8. The CDR3: CASRDRDTDGYTF. The CDR3 DNA reads as TGTGCCAGCCGGGACAGGGACACAGATGGCTACACCTTC.